Listed below are T cell receptor beta chains from one sample, sequenced in a study of cytomegalovirus exposure and HLA in healthy donors. Sequenced by immunoSEQ multiplex PCR; TCRdb stores in-frame clones only, minus some. Seen here are 120,000 to 150,000 clones, roughly 87% observed once, and the top ten hold approximately 5.7%. The specimen was PBMCs. The origin of the receptors is a man aged 25 to 40 in good health and CMV-seropositive. Each CDR3 is given with its conserved first and last residue. A D gene is named only where the DNA matches it firmly. Clone size is not always given. Where it is, it says once, few, many or a class for expanded clones.

TRBD2	TRBV2	TRBJ2-5	.	CASRTGLAQETQYF	TGTGCCAGCAGGACGGGACTAGCCCAAGAGACCCAGTACTTC
.	TRBV30	TRBJ1-5	.	CAWSSGRDQPQHF	TGTGCCTGGAGTTCCGGCAGGGATCAGCCCCAGCATTTT
TRBD1	TRBV5-6	TRBJ1-5	.	CASSLGTGFIQPQHF	TGTGCCAGCAGCTTGGGGACAGGGTTTATTCAGCCCCAGCATTTT
TRBD2	TRBV4-3	TRBJ2-3	.	CASGDGGFAHTQYF	TGCGCCAGCGGTGACGGGGGGTTTGCTCATACGCAGTATTTT
TRBD2	TRBV29-1	TRBJ2-5	.	CSTRTSGSRETQYF	TGCAGCACTAGGACTAGCGGGAGTCGAGAGACCCAGTACTTC
TRBD1	TRBV28	TRBJ2-7	.	CASSLRGTGEYEQYF	TGTGCCAGCAGTTTGCGCGGGACAGGGGAATACGAGCAGTACTTC
.	TRBV5-1	TRBJ1-1	.	CASRPTTGKGTEAFF	TGCGCCAGCAGGCCGACCACAGGGAAGGGCACTGAAGCTTTCTTT
.	TRBV5-6	TRBJ2-1	.	CASSFSLSLQYNEQFF	TGTGCCAGCAGCTTTAGCCTTAGTTTGCAGTACAATGAGCAGTTCTTC
.	TRBV4-1	TRBJ1-1	.	CASSQGQGMGTEAFF	TGCGCCAGCAGCCAAGGCCAGGGGATGGGCACTGAAGCTTTCTTT
.	TRBV19	TRBJ2-7	.	CASSIRGSTYEQYF	TGTGCCAGTAGTATAAGAGGGAGTACCTACGAGCAGTACTTC
.	TRBV18	TRBJ1-6	once	CASADKAYNSPLHF	TGTGCCAGCGCGGATAAAGCCTATAATTCACCCCTCCACTTT
.	TRBV28	TRBJ2-5	few	CASSPSGFLQGRETQYF	TGTGCCAGCAGCCCCTCAGGGTTTTTACAGGGCCGAGAGACCCAGTACTTC
.	TRBV25-1	TRBJ2-7	.	CASSESRAPPYEQYF	TGTGCCAGCAGTGAAAGCAGGGCCCCTCCCTACGAGCAGTACTTC
.	TRBV28	TRBJ2-4	.	CASSSQTIGIQYF	TGTGCCAGCAGTTCTCAGACTATTGGCATTCAGTACTTC
TRBD1	TRBV29-1	TRBJ2-3	.	CSARDRSISTDTQYF	TGCAGCGCCCGGGACAGGAGTATCAGCACAGATACGCAGTATTTT
.	TRBV19	TRBJ1-2	.	CASSPRAYGYTF	TGTGCCAGTAGTCCCCGCGCGTATGGCTACACCTTC
TRBD1	TRBV5-6	TRBJ2-5	.	CASKRTGKETQYF	TGTGCCAGCAAGAGGACAGGGAAGGAGACCCAGTACTTC
.	TRBV20-1	TRBJ2-3	.	CSARTGDTQYF	TGCAGTGCTAGAACCGGGGATACGCAGTATTTT
TRBD1	TRBV4-1	TRBJ2-4	few	CASSQGTPQGDSQYF	TGCGCCAGCAGCCAAGGGACTCCTCAGGGGGACAGTCAGTACTTC
TRBD1	TRBV30	TRBJ1-3	.	CAWSRDSWRSGNTIYF	TGTGCCTGGAGTCGGGACAGCTGGCGCTCTGGAAACACCATATATTTT
TRBD1	TRBV7-9	TRBJ2-7	.	CASSPGTGPKEQYF	TGTGCCAGCAGCCCCGGGACAGGGCCTAAGGAGCAGTACTTC
.	TRBV28	TRBJ2-7	.	CASSTAPYEQYF	TGTGCCAGCAGCACCGCCCCCTACGAGCAGTACTTC
.	TRBV29-1	TRBJ1-2	.	CSVDYRNYGYTF	TGCAGCGTTGACTACAGGAACTATGGCTACACCTTC
TRBD1	TRBV7-9	TRBJ1-3	.	CSSSNVPGQGIKRNTIYF	TGTTCCAGCAGCAACGTCCCGGGACAGGGAATAAAGAGAAACACCATATATTTT
TRBD1	TRBV4-2	TRBJ2-4	few	CASSQGDRLAKNIQYF	TGTGCCAGCAGCCAAGGGGACAGGCTAGCCAAAAACATTCAGTACTTC
TRBD2	TRBV19	TRBJ2-3	.	CASSGLVLDTQYF	TGTGCCAGTAGCGGACTAGTTTTAGATACGCAGTATTTT
.	TRBV29-1	TRBJ2-5	once	CSGRGGAKETQYF	TGCAGCGGGAGGGGGGGGGCAAAAGAGACCCAGTACTTC
.	TRBV5-1	TRBJ1-1	.	CASSPLAGVRYTEAFF	TGCGCCAGCAGCCCTCTAGCAGGGGTTAGGTACACTGAAGCTTTCTTT
.	TRBV2	TRBJ2-1	few	CASSFQAGHNEQFF	TGTGCCAGCAGTTTTCAAGCAGGCCACAATGAGCAGTTCTTC
.	TRBV4-1	TRBJ1-2	.	CASSPGGQYGYTF	TGCGCCAGCAGCCCTGGGGGCCAGTATGGCTACACCTTC
.	TRBV7-9	TRBJ1-4	.	CASSTVPGRANEKLFF	TGTGCCAGCAGTACTGTGCCGGGAAGGGCTAATGAAAAACTGTTTTTT
TRBD1	TRBV10-3	TRBJ2-7	.	CAISEENRGGQYF	TGTGCCATCAGTGAGGAAAACAGGGGCGGGCAGTACTTC
.	TRBV18	TRBJ2-7	.	CASSLGQFYEQYF	TGTGCCAGCTCCCTAGGACAGTTTTACGAGCAGTACTTC
.	TRBV28	TRBJ1-2	.	CASSLSNYGYTF	TGTGCCAGCAGTTTATCGAACTATGGCTACACCTTC
TRBD1	TRBV7-2	TRBJ1-5	few	CASSQGDRGGNQPQHF	TGTGCCAGCAGCCAAGGAGACAGGGGCGGCAATCAGCCCCAGCATTTT
.	TRBV11-3	TRBJ2-1	.	CASSPPQGGEQFF	TGTGCCAGCAGCCCCCCACAGGGCGGTGAGCAGTTCTTC
.	TRBV27	TRBJ1-2	.	CASSLATGRKGGYTF	TGTGCCAGCAGTTTGGCAACAGGCCGCAAGGGAGGCTACACCTTC
TRBD1	TRBV6-4	TRBJ2-5	few	CASSEGQGSETQYF	TGTGCCAGCAGTGAGGGACAGGGTTCGGAGACCCAGTACTTC
TRBD1	TRBV2	TRBJ2-7	few	CASSDGTGRSYEQYF	TGTGCCAGCAGTGACGGGACAGGGAGGTCCTACGAGCAGTACTTC
.	TRBV11-3	TRBJ2-5	.	CASSLGIGTGETQYF	TGTGCCAGCAGCTTAGGTATCGGCACCGGGGAGACCCAGTACTTC
.	TRBV7-2	TRBJ1-5	.	CASSFLGNQPQHF	TGTGCCAGCAGCTTTTTAGGCAATCAGCCCCAGCATTTT
.	TRBV29-1	TRBJ2-7	.	CSVLTEAIREQYF	TGCAGCGTGCTGACGGAGGCGATACGGGAGCAGTACTTC
.	TRBV2	TRBJ2-4	.	CASSAGDGNIQYF	TGTGCCAGCAGTGCGGGGGACGGGAACATTCAGTACTTC
.	TRBV6-1	TRBJ1-6	.	CASSDQGFASPLHF	TGTGCCAGCAGTGATCAGGGGTTTGCTTCACCCCTCCACTTT
TRBD2	TRBV18	TRBJ2-1	.	CASSPLSGGENEQFF	TGTGCCAGCTCACCACTTTCGGGGGGAGAGAATGAGCAGTTCTTC
.	TRBV5-1	TRBJ1-1	.	CASSLALPVTKKAFF	TGCGCCAGCAGCTTGGCTTTACCGGTGACTAAAAAAGCTTTCTTT
.	TRBV28	TRBJ2-7	.	CASIASSYEQYF	TGTGCCAGCATTGCCAGCTCCTACGAGCAGTACTTC
TRBD2	TRBV9	TRBJ2-1	.	CASSVATSGHHNEQFF	TGTGCCAGCAGCGTAGCTACTAGCGGCCACCACAATGAGCAGTTCTTC
.	TRBV4-1	TRBJ1-2	.	CASSQEEGRGYGYTF	TGCGCCAGCAGCCAAGAGGAGGGCCGGGGCTATGGCTACACCTTC
TRBD2	TRBV19	TRBJ2-7	.	CASSRGGYYEQYF	TGTGCCAGTAGTCGCGGGGGATACTACGAGCAGTACTTC
.	TRBV30	TRBJ1-1	.	CAWSRRTEAFF	TGTGCCTGGAGTCGGAGGACTGAAGCTTTCTTT
TRBD2	TRBV2	TRBJ2-3	.	CANPGLARDTQYF	TGTGCCAACCCGGGACTAGCGAGGGATACGCAGTATTTT
.	TRBV28	TRBJ1-2	.	CASSLRVMIYGYTF	TGTGCCAGCAGTTTGCGTGTGATGATCTATGGCTACACCTTC
TRBD1	TRBV4-2	TRBJ1-2	.	CASSQDRDRLNYGYTF	TGTGCCAGCAGCCAGGACCGGGACAGGCTTAACTATGGCTACACCTTC
.	TRBV7-8	TRBJ2-3	once	CASSLVRGGGTDTQYF	TGTGCCAGCAGCTTAGTGAGAGGGGGGGGCACAGATACGCAGTATTTT
.	TRBV12-5	TRBJ1-2	few	CASGLPVGGLDGYTF	TGTGCTAGTGGCCTCCCCGTTGGAGGTCTCGACGGCTACACCTTC
TRBD1	TRBV10-2	TRBJ2-7	.	CASSRGQGAYEQYF	TGCGCCAGCAGTCGGGGACAGGGGGCCTACGAGCAGTACTTC
.	TRBV5-1	TRBJ2-3	.	CASSLARQTDTQYF	TGCGCCAGCAGCTTGGCCAGGCAGACAGATACGCAGTATTTT
.	TRBV5-8	TRBJ2-7	.	CASSLYSQGAYEQYF	TGTGCCAGCAGCTTGTATAGTCAGGGTGCTTACGAGCAGTACTTC